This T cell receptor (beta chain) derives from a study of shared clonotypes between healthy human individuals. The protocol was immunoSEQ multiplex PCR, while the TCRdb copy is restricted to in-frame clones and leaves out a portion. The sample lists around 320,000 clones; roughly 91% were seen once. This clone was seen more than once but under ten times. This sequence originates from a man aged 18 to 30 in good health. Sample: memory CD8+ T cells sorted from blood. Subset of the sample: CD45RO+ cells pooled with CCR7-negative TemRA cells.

This CDR3 is CASSHRIPNTEAFF. The CDR3 DNA is TGTGCCAGCAGCCACAGGATCCCAAACACTGAAGCTTTCTTT. This chain uses TRBV7-2 with TRBJ1-1; D may be TRBD1 (5 bases). Germline V lookup: CDR1 SGHTA, CDR2 FQGNSA. The CDR3 sequence is 14 residues long. V lost 5 bases and J lost 2, with 12 bases in between.